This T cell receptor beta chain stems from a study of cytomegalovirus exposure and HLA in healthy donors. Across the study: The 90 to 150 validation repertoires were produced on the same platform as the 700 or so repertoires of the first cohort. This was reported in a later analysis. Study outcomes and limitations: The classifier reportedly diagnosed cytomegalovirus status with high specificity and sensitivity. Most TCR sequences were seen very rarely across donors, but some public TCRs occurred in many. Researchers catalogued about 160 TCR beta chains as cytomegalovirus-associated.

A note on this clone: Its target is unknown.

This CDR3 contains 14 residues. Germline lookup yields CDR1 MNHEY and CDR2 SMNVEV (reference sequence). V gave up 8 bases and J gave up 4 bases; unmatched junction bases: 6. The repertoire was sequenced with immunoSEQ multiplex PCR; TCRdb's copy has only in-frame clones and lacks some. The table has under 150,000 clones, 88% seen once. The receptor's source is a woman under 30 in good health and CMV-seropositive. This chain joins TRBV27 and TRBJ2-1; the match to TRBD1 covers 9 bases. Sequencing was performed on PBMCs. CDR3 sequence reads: CASQSGQGYNEQFF. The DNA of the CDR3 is TGTGCCAGCCAATCGGGACAGGGATACAATGAGCAGTTCTTC.